This is a list of T cell receptor beta chains from one sample in a study of blood T cell repertoires in COVID-19. TCRdb keeps only in-frame clones here, not all; method: immunoSEQ multiplex PCR. The table shows some 250,000 clones, with 75% to 90% occurring only once. Material: peripheral blood. These receptor sequences come from a woman aged 25-40 years who had recovered from COVID-19. CDR3s include the opening cysteine and the closing phenylalanine or tryptophan. D genes are given only for firm matches. Where a row states a size, it is once, few, many or the class of an expanded clone; other rows omit it.

D gene,J gene,clone size,V gene,CDR3 protein
.,TRBJ2-7,.,TRBV7-9,CASSPTYSYEQYF
.,TRBJ1-3,.,TRBV9,CASSVQVTGNTIYF
TRBD2,TRBJ2-7,.,TRBV4-2,CASSWRGGPDEQYF
TRBD2,TRBJ2-3,.,TRBV6-5,CASSSGLAGTDTQYF
TRBD2,TRBJ2-1,once,TRBV7-9,CASSPPSGTSSYNEQFF
TRBD2,TRBJ2-1,.,TRBV6-6,CASRQLAGGTNEQFF
.,TRBJ1-1,.,TRBV7-9,CASSYWDTNTEAFF
.,TRBJ2-3,.,TRBV5-1,CASTPDSTSTDTQYF
.,TRBJ2-7,.,TRBV12-3/TRBV12-4,CASSVTGHEQYF
.,TRBJ2-7,.,TRBV7-6,CASSLVPTGISYEQYF
.,TRBJ1-1,.,TRBV9,CASSYVGSTEAFF
.,TRBJ2-2,.,TRBV2,CASSEGLANTGELFF